A single sample gave rise to the 21 T cell receptor beta chains below, sequenced in a study of CD8+ T cells in alopecia areata. RNA extraction and reverse transcription yielded cDNA as sequencing template. Some clones are missing from TCRdb's copy, which holds only in-frame ones; the method was immunoSEQ multiplex PCR. The sample shows 130,000 to 150,000 clones, roughly 44% of them seen only once. Sequencing used CD4+ T cells sorted from blood. These receptors were obtained from a human donor with alopecia areata.

This clone was seen a handful of times. The chain is built from TRBV9 and TRBJ2-3; TRBD2 matches 9 bases. The V and J ends lost 0 bases and 3 bases, in that order; junction bases with no gene match: 5. There are 16 residues in the CDR3. Germline V gene data show CDR1 as SGDLS and CDR2 as YYNGEE. CDR3 sequence: CASSVGVAGVTDTQYF. The CDR3 bases are TGTGCCAGCAGCGTAGGTGTAGCGGGAGTGACAGATACGCAGTATTTT.

The DNA of the CDR3 is TGCAGCGTTGTTCCTAGCGGAGGGGAGACCCAGTACTTC. It translates to CSVVPSGGETQYF. The chain is built from TRBV29-1 and TRBJ2-5, with TRBD2 matching over 7 bases. The V and J ends lost 4 bases and 5 bases, in that order; junction bases with no gene match: 7. Germline assignment: CDR1 SQVTM and CDR2 ANQGSEA. The CDR3 has 13 amino acids.

The chain links TRBV5-1 to TRBJ2-3; D gene unclear. Germline V gives CDR1 SGHRS, CDR2 YFSETQ. This CDR3 is built from 15 residues. The V gene lost 1 base and the J gene lost 2 bases, with 11 bases spanning the gap. The DNA for the CDR3 is TGCGCCAGCAGCTTGTCTCCCCTCAACACAGATACGCAGTATTTT. This gives the protein CASSLSPLNTDTQYF.

The chain is built from TRBV5-1 and TRBJ2-1; 7 nucleotides line up with TRBD1. The germline V gene has CDR1 SGHRS and CDR2 YFSETQ. This CDR3 contains 15 residues. The J segment lost 5 bases and the V segment lost 5 bases, leaving 10 bases of the junction unmatched. As DNA, the CDR3 is TGCGCCAGCAGTCTGACAGGGTGGGGGAACAATGAGCAGTTCTTC. It translates to CASSLTGWGNNEQFF.

The chain recombines TRBV5-1 with TRBJ1-1; no firm D call. CDR1 SGHRS and CDR2 YFSETQ come from the germline V gene. The CDR3 loop spans 15 amino acids. The ends were cut back, 4 bases at V and 1 base at J, with 14 bases in the middle. In DNA, the CDR3 is TGCGCCAGCAGCCACGGGATCTTGGCGAACACTGAAGCTTTCTTT. Protein product: CASSHGILANTEAFF.

V and J are TRBV4-1 and TRBJ2-7, with 11 bases fitting TRBD2. The trim removed 1 base at V and 3 bases at J, leaving 5 bases unmatched. This CDR3 is 16 amino acids long. The germline V gene encodes CDR1 MGHRA and CDR2 YSYEKL. CDR3 region: CASSQGPGLAVYEQYF. The CDR3 DNA reads as TGCGCCAGCAGCCAAGGTCCGGGACTAGCGGTCTACGAGCAGTACTTC.

The chain recombines TRBV30 with TRBJ1-2; a weak D match, TRBD1 (6 bases). The CDR3 has 14 amino acids. Germline V CDR1 and CDR2: GTSNPN, SVGIG (reference sequence). The V end lost 4 bases, the J end lost 5 bases, and 17 bases lay between the germline ends. CDR3 in DNA: TGTGCCTGGACGCCAGGGGTCCTTGGGTATGGCTACACCTTC. Protein sequence: CAWTPGVLGYGYTF.

The genes are TRBV5-1 and TRBJ2-7, with D possibly being TRBD2 (5 bases). Germline values: CDR1 SGHRS, CDR2 YFSETQ. The CDR3 totals 13 residues. V shed 4 bases and J shed 3 bases, with 11 bases lying between them. CDR3 protein: CASSVPGLYEQYF. DNA for the CDR3: TGCGCCAGCAGCGTCCCAGGACTCTACGAGCAGTACTTC.

The chain has TRBV27 and TRBJ2-5; D gene uncertain. Trimming left V 6 bases short and J 4 bases short, with 12 bases between. This CDR3 has 13 amino acids. Germline V gene sequence: CDR1 MNHEY, CDR2 SMNVEV (reference sequence). CDR3 residues: CASRQTYRETQYF. The DNA for the CDR3 is TGTGCCAGCAGACAAACATATAGAGAGACCCAGTACTTC.

This clone appeared a few times. The genes are TRBV2 and TRBJ2-1; D is unresolved. The V end was cut by 10 bases, the J end by 8 bases, with 18 bases between. Looked up from germline, CDR1 is SNHLY and CDR2 is FYNNEI. CDR3 length equals 13 residues. The CDR3 coding sequence is TGTGCCACTCAAATAGGCGGCCAAGATGAGCAGTTCTTC. Translated: CATQIGGQDEQFF.

The chain uses TRBV28 and TRBJ1-2; D unclear. CDR1 MDHEN and CDR2 SYDVKM come from the germline V gene. V lost 5 bases and J 6 bases, leaving 10 bases between the germline ends. The CDR3 is made up of 12 amino acids. CDR3 nucleotides: TGTGCCAGCAGTCCCTCAGCCCATGGCTACACCTTC. As protein: CASSPSAHGYTF.

This clone was recorded a few times. This rearrangement joins TRBV29-1 to TRBJ1-4, with D uncertain. Looked up from germline, CDR1 is SQVTM and CDR2 is ANQGSEA. The CDR3 loop spans 12 amino acids. Trimming took off 7 bases at V and 8 bases at J, with 14 bases between the two ends. The CDR3 here is CSAEEGLEKLFF. The CDR3 nucleotides are TGCAGCGCCGAGGAGGGTTTGGAAAAACTGTTTTTT.

The rearrangement joins TRBV28 to TRBJ2-1; TRBD2 matches at 9 bases. The CDR3 is 15 residues long. Trimming at V came to 2 bases and at J to 6 bases, leaving 5 bases not matched to a gene. Per the germline V gene, CDR1 is MDHEN and CDR2 is SYDVKM. As DNA, the CDR3 is TGTGCCAGCAGTTTAGGTCTAGCGGGAACCAATGAGCAGTTCTTC. It is translated as CASSLGLAGTNEQFF. Filled out from reference TRBV28 and TRBJ2-1, the complete variable domain reads DVKVTQSSRYLVKRTGEKVFLECVQDMDHENMFWYRQDPGLGLRLIYFSYDVKMKEKGDIPEGYSVSREKKERFSLILESASTNQTSMYLCASSLGLAGTNEQFFGPGTRLTVL.

The genes are TRBV5-1 and TRBJ2-5; D remains unclear. The CDR3 runs 11 residues. Between the trimmed V and J ends, which lost 5 bases and 3 bases, there was a span of 5 bases. CDR1 is SGHRS, CDR2 YFSETQ, per germline. CDR3 loop: CASRTEETQYF. The CDR3 DNA follows: TGCGCCAGCAGGACCGAAGAGACCCAGTACTTC. Using reference TRBV5-1 and TRBJ2-5 for the parts outside the CDR3, the full variable domain is KAGVTQTPRYLIKTRGQQVTLSCSPISGHRSVSWYQQTPGQGLQFLFEYFSETQRNKGNFPGRFSGRQFSNSRSEMNVSTLELGDSALYLCASRTEETQYFGPGTRLLVL.

Only one count was recorded for this clone. This chain connects TRBV9 to TRBJ2-1; 8 bases align to TRBD2. Germline assignment: CDR1 SGDLS and CDR2 YYNGEE. V shed 4 bases, J shed 12 bases, and the junction held 15 bases outside the gene matches. CDR3 length: 15 residues. CDR3 in amino acids: CASSSGLFSGMVQFF. CDR3 DNA sequence: TGTGCCAGCAGCTCGGGGCTTTTTAGCGGGATGGTGCAGTTCTTC.

The chain links TRBV19 to TRBJ2-6, with 10 bases fitting TRBD2. The germline V gene has CDR1 LNHDA and CDR2 SQIVND (reference sequence). V lost 5 bases, J lost 0 bases, and 4 bases stayed unmatched. The CDR3 is 17 amino acids. CDR3 DNA: TGTGCCAGTAGTGGACTAGCGGCAAGCTCTGGGGCCAACGTCCTGACTTTC. This codes for CASSGLAASSGANVLTF.

V gene TRBV2 combines with J gene TRBJ2-3, with TRBD2 matching over 15 bases. V was pared by 4 bases and J by 14 bases, with 13 bases of the junction left unmatched. Germline V gives CDR1 SNHLY, CDR2 FYNNEI. The CDR3 contains 16 residues. The DNA of the CDR3 is TGTGCCAGCAGTGTGGGACTAGCGGGAGGTCTCGTAGCTGGGTATTTT. Protein: CASSVGLAGGLVAGYF.

The chain joins TRBV19 to TRBJ2-5; no clear D gene. The length of the CDR3 is 12 residues. Germline CDR1 reads LNHDA; CDR2 reads SQIVND (reference sequence). Trimming cost V 9 bases and J 2 bases, with 10 bases left between them. Here the CDR3 DNA reads TGTGCCAGCGCCCGCGCTCAAGAGACCCAGTACTTC. Translated: CASARAQETQYF.

The chain links TRBV20-1 to TRBJ2-5; D uncertain. The CDR3 consists of 11 residues. Germline loops: CDR1 DFQATT, CDR2 SNEGSKA (reference sequence). V was cut by 0 bases and J by 4 bases, with 3 bases left in between. In nucleotides, the CDR3 is TGCAGTGCTAGAGAGGGAGAGACCCAGTACTTC. This gives the protein CSAREGETQYF.

This clone was recorded a few times. The chain combines TRBV19 with TRBJ2-1, with 15 bases that match TRBD2. The CDR3 covers 18 residues. The germline gives CDR1 LNHDA, CDR2 SQIVND (reference sequence). With V trimmed by 5 bases and J by 4 bases, 9 bases remained unmatched. CDR3 coding DNA: TGTGCCAGTAGTTCCAGGACTAGCGGGAGGGGGACTTACAATGAGCAGTTCTTC. It specifies CASSSRTSGRGTYNEQFF. The full variable domain, completed using reference TRBV19 and TRBJ2-1, is DGGITQSPKYLFRKEGQNVTLSCEQNLNHDAMYWYRQDPGQGLRLIYYSQIVNDFQKGDIAEGYSVSREKKESFPLTVTSAQKNPTAFYLCASSSRTSGRGTYNEQFFGPGTRLTVL.

The CDR3 here is CSASTRDEQFF. The CDR3 coding sequence is TGCAGTGCTAGTACTAGGGATGAGCAGTTCTTC. This sequence joins TRBV20-1 and TRBJ2-1, with D tentatively TRBD2 (5 bases). V shed 3 bases and J shed 8 bases, with 8 bases lying between them. The CDR3 sequence is 11 residues long. Germline V gene sequence: CDR1 DFQATT, CDR2 SNEGSKA (reference sequence).